This entry describes one T cell receptor (beta chain). The entry originates in a study of CD8 T cells in Susac syndrome. Whole-study context: Active disease was present in roughly six of the sequenced Susac syndrome patients, whereas under 10 of them were in remission.

With random hexamers, about 0.45 to 1 ug RNA was reverse transcribed. TCRdb independently ran MiXCR on the immunoSEQ multiplex PCR reads; one entry per CDR3 protein. This repertoire shows roughly 100,000 distinct CDR3 sequences, just under 95% found once; its top ten account for more than 0.3%. TCR beta sequencing was performed on blood CD8+ and CD4+ T cells. The CD8+ and CD4+ T cells were isolated magnetically using a negative isolation approach, whereas the TEMRA cells were enriched by FACS. Germline V lookup: CDR1 SGHDT, CDR2 YYEEEE. Germline trimming cut 7 bases from V and 1 base from J; bases unmatched to any gene: 7. The CDR3 loop spans 14 amino acids.

The rearrangement uses TRBV5-6 and TRBJ2-5; 7 bases are shared with TRBD1. The receptor comes from a human donor with Susac syndrome. Sample: CD4+ T cells from PBMCs. For the CDR3, the DNA is TGTGCCAGCGGCGAGACAGGGCTCCAAGAGACCCAGTACTTC. As protein: CASGETGLQETQYF.